One sample yielded the 20 T cell receptor beta chains listed below, sequenced in a study of T cell responses to AZD1222 COVID-19 vaccine. The repertoire was sequenced with immunoSEQ multiplex PCR; TCRdb's copy has only in-frame clones and lacks some. The sample has under 150,000 clones, roughly 88% seen once; the top ten hold about 15%. Sequencing was performed on peripheral blood, taken on day 0 of AZD1222 vaccination. The receptors stem from an adult in good health.

In its sample, this clone was seen once. An end of the junction does not agree with germline; a read error may underlie this. The chain joins TRBV28 to TRBJ1-2, with 9 bases identical to TRBD1. The CDR3 is 15 amino acids. Germline assignment: CDR1 MDHEN and CDR2 SYDVKM. The DNA of the CDR3 is TGTGCCAGCAGTTTGGCCGGGACAGGGAACTCTGGCTACACCTTC. Translation: CASSLAGTGNSGYTF.

This clone was counted between two and nine times. The chain combines TRBV27 with TRBJ1-6; tentative D call: TRBD1 (5 bases). CDR1 MNHEY and CDR2 SMNVEV come from the germline V gene (reference sequence). V was shortened by 3 bases and J by 6 bases, with 12 bases between the two germline ends. The CDR3 totals 15 residues. The CDR3 nucleotides are TGTGCCAGCAGTTTGTCGACAGTTAGTAATTCACCCCTCCACTTT. This encodes CASSLSTVSNSPLHF.

The chain links TRBV20-1 to TRBJ2-3; D perhaps matches TRBD1 (6 bases). Germline CDR1 is DFQATT and CDR2 is SNEGSKA (reference sequence). The CDR3 spans 14 residues. V was cut by 3 bases and J by 0 bases, with 10 bases left in between. The CDR3 DNA reads as TGCAGTGCTAGTCAGGGGAGTAGCACAGATACGCAGTATTTT. Amino acids: CSASQGSSTDTQYF.

The J gene is TRBJ2-5, the V gene TRBV7-2; D remains unclear. The CDR3 consists of 14 residues. Germline lookup yields CDR1 SGHTA and CDR2 FQGNSA. Trimming left V 5 bases short and J 5 bases short, with 15 bases between. The CDR3 bases are TGTGCCAGCAGCCCCCGATTAGGCTCGGAGACCCAGTACTTC. It translates to CASSPRLGSETQYF.

This sequence joins TRBV7-3 and TRBJ2-4; D not resolved. The germline V and J ends were trimmed by 3 bases and 1 base, with 4 bases remaining between them. Germline values: CDR1 SGHTA, CDR2 FQGTGA. The CDR3 is 13 residues long. CDR3 bases: TGTGCCAGCAGCTTTGGGGCCAAAAACATTCAGTACTTC. It encodes CASSFGAKNIQYF.

The J gene is TRBJ2-3, the V gene TRBV27; 14 positions match TRBD2. Germline V gives CDR1 MNHEY, CDR2 SMNVEV (reference sequence). With V trimmed by 5 bases and J by 8 bases, 12 bases remained unmatched. The CDR3 consists of 17 residues. The CDR3 DNA follows: TGTGCCAGCAGTAAGACTAGCGGGGGGGCGTGGAGGGTTACGCAGTATTTT. Amino acid sequence: CASSKTSGGAWRVTQYF.

The rearrangement joins TRBV2 to TRBJ2-3; TRBD1 aligns across 7 bases. Per germline, CDR1 SNHLY and CDR2 FYNNEI. The V and J ends lost 0 bases and 5 bases, in that order; junction bases with no gene match: 5. CDR3 length: 15 residues. The CDR3: CASSEAWQGEDTQYF. In DNA, the CDR3 is TGTGCCAGCAGTGAAGCATGGCAGGGGGAAGATACGCAGTATTTT.

This sequence joins TRBV2 and TRBJ1-5; 8 nucleotides agree with TRBD1. CDR1 and CDR2 from the germline V gene are SNHLY and FYNNEI. V shed 7 bases and J 9 bases; nucleotides not matched to a gene: 5. The length of the CDR3 is 12 residues. CDR3: CASTTGVPPQHF. CDR3 in DNA: TGTGCCAGCACGACAGGGGTTCCGCCCCAGCATTTT. Full variable domain (missing parts from reference TRBV2 and TRBJ1-5): EPEVTQTPSHQVTQMGQEVILRCVPISNHLYFYWYRQILGQKVEFLVSFYNNEISEKSEIFDDQFSVERPDGSNFTLKIRSTKLEDSAMYFCASTTGVPPQHFGDGTRLSIL.

J is TRBJ2-1 and V is TRBV7-6; 8 bases agree with TRBD2. V was pared by 1 base and J by 9 bases, with 17 bases of the junction left unmatched. CDR1 is SGHVS, CDR2 FNYEAQ, per germline. The CDR3 has 18 amino acids. The CDR3 region has the DNA TGTGCCAGCAGCTTAGGGACGAGCGGGGGCCCGTTTAGTGGTGAGCAGTTCTTC. The encoded protein is CASSLGTSGGPFSGEQFF.

This clone was observed once. The chain links TRBV25-1 to TRBJ1-3; D call uncertain. The CDR3 totals 13 residues. V was cut by 4 bases and J by 3 bases, with 7 bases left in between. Germline assignment: CDR1 MGHDK and CDR2 SYGVNS. The CDR3 protein is CASSGHGGNTIYF. In DNA form, the CDR3 reads TGTGCCAGCAGTGGCCACGGTGGAAACACCATATATTTT.

V and J are TRBV3-1 (or the pseudogene TRBV3-2) and TRBJ2-3; 7 bases match TRBD2. This CDR3 is 17 amino acids long. Germline-derived CDR1 and CDR2 are LGHDT and YNNKEL (reference sequence). The V gene end was trimmed by 7 bases and the J gene end by 3 bases; junction bases not matched to a gene: 16. The CDR3 DNA reads as TGTGCCAGCACCTCCGGGCGCGGACTAGTCGTGACAGATACGCAGTATTTT. It codes for CASTSGRGLVVTDTQYF.

This clone was seen once. The chain uses TRBV3-1 (or the pseudogene TRBV3-2) and TRBJ2-7; D unresolved. Trimming cost V 2 bases and J 3 bases, with 2 bases left between them. The germline V gene encodes CDR1 LGHDT and CDR2 YNNKEL (reference sequence). This CDR3 is built from 11 residues. The CDR3 protein is CASSQYYEQYF. DNA of the CDR3: TGTGCCAGCAGCCAATACTACGAGCAGTACTTC.

V usage is TRBV5-1 and J usage is TRBJ2-5, with D unclear. Trimming shortened V by 3 bases and J by 5 bases, and 14 bases separated the two germline ends. The CDR3 is made up of 14 amino acids. Germline values: CDR1 SGHRS, CDR2 YFSETQ. The CDR3 nucleotides are TGCGCCAGCAGCTCCAACCCTGGAAGGGAGACCCAGTACTTC. This gives the protein CASSSNPGRETQYF.

In its sample, this clone was seen once. This sequence joins TRBV6-6 and TRBJ1-1; D possibly corresponds to TRBD1 (5 bases). The CDR3 is 15 residues long. The germline gives CDR1 MNHNY, CDR2 SVGAGI (reference sequence). V lost 0 bases and J 7 bases, leaving 15 bases between the germline ends. The DNA for the CDR3 is TGTGCCAGCAGTTACTCAGGGCAGGGAAGAATTGAAGCTTTCTTT. Translated, it gives CASSYSGQGRIEAFF.

This chain connects TRBV12-3 or TRBV12-4 to TRBJ2-5; perhaps TRBD1 as D (6 bases). Trimming shortened V by 4 bases and J by 2 bases, and 8 bases separated the two germline ends. This CDR3 spans 13 amino acids. The CDR3 protein is CASSSQGQETQYF. The CDR3 DNA sequence: TGTGCCAGCAGTTCACAGGGTCAAGAGACCCAGTACTTC.

This clone has more than one count but fewer than ten. V is TRBV24-1 and J is TRBJ1-1; D gene unclear. Germline V CDR1 and CDR2: KGHDR, SFDVKD. This CDR3 contains 13 residues. Trimming took 4 bases from V and 6 from J, leaving 11 bases between them. The CDR3 loop reads CATSEQNSAEAFF. The CDR3 region has the DNA TGTGCCACCAGTGAACAGAATTCCGCTGAAGCTTTCTTT.

The chain carries TRBV9 and TRBJ1-4; 9 positions match TRBD1. This CDR3 spans 17 amino acids. Germline CDR1 is SGDLS and CDR2 is YYNGEE. V gave up 2 bases and J gave up 0 bases; unmatched junction bases: 5. The CDR3 DNA is TGTGCCAGCAGCGTTACAGGGGGCGTTGCAACTAATGAAAAACTGTTTTTT. Protein: CASSVTGGVATNEKLFF.

V usage is TRBV7-6 and J usage is TRBJ1-1, with 10 bases that match TRBD1. Germline V lookup: CDR1 SGHVS, CDR2 FNYEAQ. This CDR3 region has 16 residues. J gave up 0 bases and V 1 base, and 2 bases lay outside the gene matches. The CDR3 DNA sequence: TGTGCCAGCAGCTTAGGGACAGGGGGAATGAACACTGAAGCTTTCTTT. Translated, it gives CASSLGTGGMNTEAFF.

The chain employs TRBV5-4 and TRBJ1-1, with D perhaps TRBD1 (6 bases). The V gene's germline CDR1 is SGHNT and CDR2 YYREEE (reference sequence). This CDR3 is 13 amino acids long. Trimming pared 4 bases from V and 7 bases from J, leaving 14 bases between. CDR3 amino acids: CASSNDRRGEAFF. Here the CDR3 DNA reads TGTGCCAGCAGCAATGACAGGAGAGGTGAAGCTTTCTTT. Combining the CDR3 with reference TRBV5-4 and TRBJ1-1 gives the whole variable domain ETGVTQSPTHLIKTRGQQVTLRCSSQSGHNTVSWYQQALGQGPQFIFQYYREEENGRGNFPPRFSGLQFPNYSSELNVNALELDDSALYLCASSNDRRGEAFFGQGTRLTVV.

The rearrangement links TRBV5-4 to TRBJ1-1; no clear D gene. Germline V gene sequence: CDR1 SGHNT, CDR2 YYREEE (reference sequence). CDR3 size: 17 residues. Trimming cost V 1 base and J 0 bases, with 16 bases left between them. CDR3 sequence: CASSLLPGNPMNTEAFF. The CDR3 DNA sequence: TGTGCCAGCAGCTTGCTGCCGGGGAACCCTATGAACACTGAAGCTTTCTTT.